This T cell receptor (beta chain) was sequenced during a study of shared clonotypes between healthy human individuals. Study information: Used for every donor were three CD4 naive, three CD4 memory, two CD8 naive and one CD8 memory plate.

The V end lost 3 bases, the J end lost 1 base, and 9 bases lay between the germline ends. Germline V gene sequence: CDR1 MDHEN, CDR2 SYDVKM. The CDR3 runs 14 residues. CD8 cells classed as naive were CD45RO-negative and positively selected for CCR7, excluding terminally differentiated effector memory CD45RA+ cells. Generated by immunoSEQ multiplex PCR, the TCRdb table keeps only in-frame clones and is missing some. The sample holds a few million clones, roughly 95% seen once. Study-level findings and limits: Represented diversity, genetic and exposure-history alike, was limited by few donors.

In the case of this clone: The antigen is undetermined.

This receptor was identified in a man younger than 35 in good health. Some clones in this sample may be carry-over from other donors' samples. The V gene is TRBV28, the J gene TRBJ1-1; no clear D gene. The sequencing sample was made of naive CD8+ T cells from PBMCs. CDR3 protein: CASSFQQSNTEAFF. CDR3 coding DNA: TGTGCCAGCAGTTTTCAGCAATCGAACACTGAAGCTTTCTTT.